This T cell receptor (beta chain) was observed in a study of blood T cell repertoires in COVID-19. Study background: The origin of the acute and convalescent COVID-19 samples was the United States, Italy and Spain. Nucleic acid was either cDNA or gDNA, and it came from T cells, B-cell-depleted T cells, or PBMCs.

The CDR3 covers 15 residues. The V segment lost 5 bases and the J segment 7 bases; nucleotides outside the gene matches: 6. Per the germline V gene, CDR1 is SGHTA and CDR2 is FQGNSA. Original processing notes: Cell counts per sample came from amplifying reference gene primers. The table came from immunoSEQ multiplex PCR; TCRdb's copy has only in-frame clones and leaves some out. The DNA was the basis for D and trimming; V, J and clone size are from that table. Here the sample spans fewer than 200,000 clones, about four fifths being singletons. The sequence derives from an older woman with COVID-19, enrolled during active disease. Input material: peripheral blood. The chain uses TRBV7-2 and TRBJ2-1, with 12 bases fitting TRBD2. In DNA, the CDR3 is TGTGCCAGCAGCGGCGGGACTAGCGGGTTTAATGAGCAGTTCTTC. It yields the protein CASSGGTSGFNEQFF.